The subject of this entry is one T cell receptor (beta chain). The antigen remains unidentified. This record belongs to a study of T cell responses to AZD1222 COVID-19 vaccine. Overall study findings and caveats: The breadth and depth of Spike-specific TCRs increased once two AZD1222 doses had been given.

Sequencing used immunoSEQ multiplex PCR; TCRdb keeps in-frame clones, though not all of them. The repertoire holds tens of thousands of clones, more than 70% seen once, with about 5.2% in the top ten. Sample: peripheral blood, taken 28 days after the second AZD1222 dose. The sequence was obtained from an adult who received the AZD1222 COVID-19 vaccine.

CDR3 DNA sequence: TGTGCCAGCAAGGACAGGGATGGAGATACGCAGTATTTT. Encoded protein: CASKDRDGDTQYF. This chain uses TRBV2 with TRBJ2-3; 8 nucleotides agree with TRBD1. The CDR3 runs 13 residues. The germline V gene has CDR1 SNHLY and CDR2 FYNNEI. J was trimmed by 5 bases and V by 7 bases; bases with no gene match: 5.